This is a list of T cell receptor beta chains from one sample in a study of shared clonotypes between healthy human individuals. Measured with immunoSEQ multiplex PCR; TCRdb has only the in-frame clones, and not every one. The sample holds about 380,000 clones, 96% seen once. Sequencing used memory CD8+ T cells sorted from blood. These receptor sequences come from a man aged 25-45 years in good health. Each CDR3 is given with its conserved first and last residue. A D gene is named only where the DNA matches it firmly. The size entry is marked missing in some rows and otherwise reads once, few, many or a size class.

J | V | size | D | CDR3 | DNA
TRBJ1-2 | TRBV9 | - | - | CASSVGGAGGYTF | TGTGCCAGCAGCGTAGGGGGCGCGGGTGGCTACACCTTC
TRBJ1-4 | TRBV28 | - | TRBD1 | CASSSGQFAEKLFF | TGTGCCAGCAGTTCGGGACAGTTTGCTGAAAAACTGTTTTTT
TRBJ2-3 | TRBV27 | - | TRBD2 | CASSLRASGVGITDTQYF | TGTGCCAGCAGTTTAAGGGCTAGCGGGGTGGGTATCACAGATACGCAGTATTTT
TRBJ2-3 | TRBV28 | - | TRBD2 | CASSFVSSGLRSDTQYF | TGTGCCAGCAGTTTTGTATCTAGCGGGCTCCGGTCCGATACGCAGTATTTT
TRBJ2-3 | TRBV2 | - | - | CASTDTQYF | TGTGCCAGCACAGATACGCAGTATTTT
TRBJ2-4 | TRBV5-6 | - | - | CASSRARVVFDIQYF | TGTGCCAGCAGCCGTGCTCGTGTGGTCTTCGACATTCAGTACTTC
TRBJ2-7 | TRBV4-2 | - | TRBD2 | CASSQVCSGSEQYF | TGTGCCAGCAGCCAAGTGTGTAGCGGGAGCGAGCAGTACTTC
TRBJ1-1 | TRBV30 | - | - | CAWRAPEEAFF | TGTGCCTGGAGGGCCCCTGAGGAAGCTTTCTTT
TRBJ2-5 | TRBV13 | once | - | CASSYNSPTPYQETQYF | TGTGCCAGCAGCTACAATTCTCCGACTCCGTACCAAGAGACCCAGTACTTC
TRBJ2-5 | TRBV4-1 | once | - | CASSTRAAGGGLWSQETQYF | TGCGCCAGCAGCACCCGAGCCGCCGGGGGCGGACTGTGGTCCCAAGAGACCCAGTACTTC
TRBJ1-5 | TRBV6-1 | - | TRBD1 | CASSERAGGFKGPYSNQPQHF | TGTGCCAGCAGTGAAAGGGCAGGGGGTTTTAAGGGACCATATAGCAATCAGCCCCAGCATTTT
TRBJ1-1 | TRBV5-1 | - | - | CASSLGSNTEAFF | TGCGCCAGCAGCTTGGGATCGAACACTGAAGCTTTCTTT
TRBJ2-7 | TRBV7-8 | - | TRBD1 | CASSRISRDRLYEQYF | TGTGCCAGCAGCCGAATCAGTCGGGACAGACTATACGAGCAGTACTTC
TRBJ2-7 | TRBV7-8 | once | - | CASSSIDKGTFYEQYF | TGTGCCAGCAGCTCGATAGATAAGGGTACCTTTTACGAGCAGTACTTC
TRBJ2-1 | TRBV15 | - | TRBD1 | CATSRALLLFGTGNNEQFF | TGTGCCACCAGCAGAGCACTACTCTTATTCGGGACAGGGAACAATGAGCAGTTCTTC
TRBJ2-7 | TRBV5-1 | - | - | CASSLAVTTNYEQYF | TGCGCCAGCAGCTTGGCCGTGACAACTAACTACGAGCAGTACTTC
TRBJ1-1 | TRBV6-1 | once | - | CASSDDSRMNTEAFF | TGTGCCAGCAGTGACGACAGCCGCATGAACACTGAAGCTTTCTTT
TRBJ2-3 | TRBV6-6 | - | - | CASQQGTDTQYF | TGTGCTTCCCAGCAGGGCACAGATACGCAGTATTTT
TRBJ2-3 | TRBV2 | - | TRBD2 | CASSVREGARDTQYF | TGTGCCAGCAGTGTACGGGAGGGTGCGAGAGATACGCAGTATTTT
TRBJ2-2 | TRBV6-6 | - | - | CASSSIWGGELFF | TGTGCCAGCAGTTCGATCTGGGGCGGGGAGCTGTTTTTT
TRBJ1-2 | TRBV5-4 | - | - | CASSLGVYGYTF | TGTGCCAGCAGCCTCGGGGTCTATGGCTACACCTTC
TRBJ1-4 | TRBV19 | - | - | CASSLTQGLNEKLFF | TGTGCCAGTAGTCTCACACAGGGCCTTAATGAAAAACTGTTTTTT
TRBJ1-1 | TRBV6-1 | - | TRBD1 | CASSEGQGNTEAFF | TGTGCCAGCAGTGAAGGACAGGGGAACACTGAAGCTTTCTTT
TRBJ2-7 | TRBV6-5 | - | TRBD1 | CASSYLDRAEQYF | TGTGCCAGCAGTTACCTGGACAGGGCCGAGCAGTACTTC
TRBJ2-3 | TRBV28 | - | - | CASTGTFLSTDTQYF | TGTGCCAGCACTGGGACTTTCCTCAGCACAGATACGCAGTATTTT
TRBJ2-7 | TRBV11-1 | - | - | CASSPRSVVEQYF | TGTGCCAGCAGCCCCAGAAGCGTCGTCGAGCAGTACTTC
TRBJ2-5 | TRBV27 | - | TRBD2 | CASSLTASGRMETQYF | TGTGCCAGCAGTTTAACCGCTAGCGGGAGGATGGAGACCCAGTACTTC
TRBJ2-7 | TRBV6-1 | - | - | CASGRIGSSYEQYF | TGTGCCAGCGGGCGAATCGGATCCTCGTACGAGCAGTACTTC
TRBJ2-7 | TRBV5-1 | - | TRBD1 | CASSLLGTGSTEQYF | TGCGCCAGCAGCTTACTCGGGACAGGATCTACCGAGCAGTACTTC
TRBJ2-7 | TRBV11-2 | - | - | CASSPLVLYEQYF | TGTGCCAGCAGCCCTCTTGTCCTATACGAGCAGTACTTC
TRBJ1-3 | TRBV6-5 | - | - | CASSIGTGNTIYF | TGTGCCAGCAGTATAGGGACTGGAAACACCATATATTTT
TRBJ2-3 | TRBV13 | - | - | CASSPQLSATDTQYF | TGTGCCAGCAGCCCGCAACTGAGCGCTACAGATACGCAGTATTTT
TRBJ2-3 | TRBV27 | - | TRBD2 | CASSLFSGTRTDTQYF | TGTGCCAGCAGTTTGTTCAGCGGGACCCGCACAGATACGCAGTATTTT
TRBJ1-5 | TRBV28 | - | - | CASSLVTGNNQPQHF | TGTGCCAGCAGTTTAGTAACAGGGAACAATCAGCCCCAGCATTTT
TRBJ1-3 | TRBV6-1 | - | - | CASSADRGNTIYF | TGTGCCAGCAGCGCCGACAGGGGAAACACCATATATTTT
TRBJ1-3 | TRBV6-1 | - | - | CASTPGLNRNTIYF | TGTGCCAGCACCCCGGGACTCAACAGAAACACCATATATTTT
TRBJ2-7 | TRBV29-1 | - | - | CSVAIGLQQYF | TGCAGCGTGGCAATAGGACTCCAGCAGTACTTC
TRBJ2-7 | TRBV7-8 | - | TRBD2 | CASSHVRASGRYEQYF | TGTGCCAGCAGCCACGTCCGGGCTAGCGGGCGCTACGAGCAGTACTTC
TRBJ2-2 | TRBV7-9 | - | - | CASSLALWNTGELFF | TGTGCCAGCAGCTTAGCTTTATGGAACACCGGGGAGCTGTTTTTT
TRBJ1-4 | TRBV5-8 | once | - | CASSPLQGNEKLFF | TGTGCCAGCAGCCCGTTGCAGGGGAATGAAAAACTGTTTTTT